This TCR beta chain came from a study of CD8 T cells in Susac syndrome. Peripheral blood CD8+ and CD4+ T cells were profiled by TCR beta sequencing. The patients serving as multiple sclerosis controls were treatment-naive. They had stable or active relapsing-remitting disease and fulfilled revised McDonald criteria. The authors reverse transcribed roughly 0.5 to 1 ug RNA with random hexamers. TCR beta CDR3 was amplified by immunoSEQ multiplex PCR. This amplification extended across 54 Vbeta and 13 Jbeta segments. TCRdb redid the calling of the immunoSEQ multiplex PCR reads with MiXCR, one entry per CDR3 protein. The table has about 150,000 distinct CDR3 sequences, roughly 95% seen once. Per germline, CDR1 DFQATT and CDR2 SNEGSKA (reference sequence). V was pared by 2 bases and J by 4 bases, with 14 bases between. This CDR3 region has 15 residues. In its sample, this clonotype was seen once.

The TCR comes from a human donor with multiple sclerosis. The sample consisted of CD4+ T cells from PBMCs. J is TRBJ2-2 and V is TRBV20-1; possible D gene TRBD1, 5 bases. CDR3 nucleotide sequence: TGCAGTGCTAGATCCTACAGGTTTCCCACCGGGGAGCTGTTTTTT. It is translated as CSARSYRFPTGELFF.